This T cell receptor beta chain was recorded in a study of blood T cell repertoires in COVID-19. Clinical history as reported by participants underpinned cohort assignment. Germline CDR1 MGHRA, CDR2 YSYEKL. Trimming shortened V by 4 bases and J by 0 bases, and 6 bases separated the two germline ends. The CDR3 sequence is 14 residues long. Assay: immunoSEQ multiplex PCR; the TCRdb copy retains only in-frame clones and omits some. The table lists some 330,000 clones, around 84% of them singletons. This clonotype originated in a man aged 30 to 39 who had recovered from COVID-19. The sample consisted of PBMCs or T cells enriched from blood (not recorded which). The chain recombines TRBV4-1 with TRBJ1-4; D not certain. CDR3 residues: CASSRQTTNEKLFF. The CDR3 nucleotides are TGCGCCAGCAGCCGACAAACAACTAATGAAAAACTGTTTTTT.